These T cell receptor beta chains were read from a single sample in a study of blood T cells in healthy people across ages. TCRdb re-called the 5' RACE reads with MiXCR, one entry per CDR3 protein. The sample lists 800,000 or so distinct CDR3 sequences, about half occurring once. Input material: blood. These receptor sequences come from an elderly man in good health. Both conserved end residues are trimmed from each CDR3. D genes are given only for firm matches.

D,J,V,CDR3
TRBD1,TRBJ2-5,TRBV7-9,ASSWTGGLEETQY
-,TRBJ2-1,TRBV12-5,ASGWAGMLF
-,TRBJ2-1,TRBV5-6,ASSSGLSTYNEQF
TRBD1,TRBJ2-3,TRBV12-3/TRBV12-4,ASADRGGDTQY
TRBD2,TRBJ2-2,TRBV7-3,ASSLREGAGELF
TRBD1,TRBJ2-1,TRBV9,ASSGHGTGQDEQF
TRBD2,TRBJ2-3,TRBV5-1,ASSSSSGRAQDTQY
TRBD1,-,TRBV7-2,ASSLVGDSYNEQY
-,TRBJ2-5,TRBV25-1,ASSEGVLGRETQY
-,TRBJ2-3,TRBV4-1,ASSWGDTQY
TRBD1,TRBJ2-3,TRBV20-1,SVQAGGPGTDTQY
TRBD1,TRBJ2-3,TRBV5-1,ASSFWTGGTDTQY
-,-,TRBV7-2,ASSLEGRVTTYEQY
-,TRBJ2-3,TRBV4-1,ASSQVERTDTQY
TRBD2,TRBJ2-6,TRBV10-1,ASTEAGGSGANVLT
-,TRBJ2-7,TRBV7-2,ASSSQTAGRGYEQY
TRBD1,-,TRBV20-1,SAAPQTGGRHEQF
TRBD1,TRBJ2-2,TRBV14,ASSARGPPDGELF
-,TRBJ2-5,TRBV21-1,ASSPTSGGLQETQY
TRBD2,TRBJ2-7,TRBV12-3/TRBV12-4,ASSSLAGGAYEQY
-,TRBJ2-1,TRBV20-1,SAPPGASTEQF
TRBD2,TRBJ2-1,TRBV20-1,SAPGLAGGPHNEQF
-,TRBJ2-7,TRBV6-2/TRBV6-3,ASSYSWTNEQY
-,TRBJ2-1,TRBV21-1,ASSKEDRVTTYNEQF
-,TRBJ2-5,TRBV20-1,SARPGFQGTQY
-,TRBJ2-2,TRBV6-5,ASSPDAWNTGELF
-,TRBJ2-5,TRBV12-3/TRBV12-4,ASSLMVEQETQY
-,TRBJ2-1,TRBV3-1,ASSQDARDEQF
-,TRBJ2-7,TRBV18,ASSPPDRPYEQY
TRBD1,TRBJ1-4,TRBV20-1,SAYPPGGGEKLF
TRBD2,TRBJ2-1,TRBV5-1,ASTRTSGGYNEQF
-,TRBJ2-7,TRBV12-3/TRBV12-4,ASSFEGTYEQY
-,TRBJ1-1,TRBV7-9,ASSLYTEAF